This T cell receptor beta chain emerged from a study of breast tumors, draining lymph nodes, adjacent tissues. Study-level points and caveats: The data were judged consistent with most tumor T cells coming from lymph node and expanding in tumor. Data only fit, rather than demonstrated, lymph node origin of most tumor T cells. Tumor TCR diversity was below lymph nodes but above nontumor tissue. Tumor and nontumor repertoires were significantly more similar in luminal-like than in basal-like breast cancer.

Samples came from axillary lymph nodes draining the breast cancer. The table lists this clonotype with many counts. The target antigen is unknown. The CDR3 totals 14 residues. The germline CDR1 and CDR2 sequences are KGHDR and SFDVKD. With V trimmed by 3 bases and J by 7 bases, 4 bases remained unmatched. TCRdb re-derived calls from the multiplex PCR reads in MiXCR, one entry per CDR3 protein. The data hold about 180,000 distinct CDR3 sequences, with 25% to 40% observed a single time. The sequence was collected from a female donor with breast cancer. Some clones in this sample may be carry-over from other donors' samples. The V call is TRBV24-1, the J call TRBJ1-4; TRBD1 agrees at 7 bases. Sequenced sample: axillary lymph node tissue. In DNA, the CDR3 is TGTGCCACCAGTGATGGGACAGCCACTGAAAAACTGTTTTTT. Its translation: CATSDGTATEKLFF.